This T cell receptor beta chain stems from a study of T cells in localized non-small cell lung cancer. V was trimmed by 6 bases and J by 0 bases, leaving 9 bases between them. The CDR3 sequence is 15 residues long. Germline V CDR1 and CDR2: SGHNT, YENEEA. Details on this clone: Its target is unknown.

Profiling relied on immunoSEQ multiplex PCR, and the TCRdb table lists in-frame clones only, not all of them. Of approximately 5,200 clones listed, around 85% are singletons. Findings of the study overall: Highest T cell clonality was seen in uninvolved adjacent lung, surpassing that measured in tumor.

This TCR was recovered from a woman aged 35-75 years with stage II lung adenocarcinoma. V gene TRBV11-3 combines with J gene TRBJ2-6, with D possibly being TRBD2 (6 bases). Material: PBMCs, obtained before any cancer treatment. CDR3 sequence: CASSSGGSGANVLTF. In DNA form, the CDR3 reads TGTGCCAGCAGTTCCGGGGGCTCTGGGGCCAACGTCCTGACTTTC. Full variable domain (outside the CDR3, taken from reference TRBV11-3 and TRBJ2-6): EAGVVQSPRYKIIEKKQPVAFWCNPISGHNTLYWYLQNLGQGPELLIRYENEEAVDDSQLPKDRFSAERLKGVDSTLKIQPAELGDSAVYLCASSSGGSGANVLTFGAGSRLTVL.